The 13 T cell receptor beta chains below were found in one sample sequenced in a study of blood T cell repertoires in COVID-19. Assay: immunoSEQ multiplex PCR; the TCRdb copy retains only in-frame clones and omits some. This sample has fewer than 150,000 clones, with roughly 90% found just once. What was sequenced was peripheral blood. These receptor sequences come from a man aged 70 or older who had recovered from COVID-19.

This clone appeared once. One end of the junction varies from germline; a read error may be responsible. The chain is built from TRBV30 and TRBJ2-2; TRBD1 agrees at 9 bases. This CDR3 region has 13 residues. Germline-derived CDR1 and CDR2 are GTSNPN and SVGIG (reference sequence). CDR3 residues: CAWMTGGGGQLFF. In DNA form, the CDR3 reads TGTGCCTGGATGACAGGGGGGGGCGGGCAGCTGTTTTTT.

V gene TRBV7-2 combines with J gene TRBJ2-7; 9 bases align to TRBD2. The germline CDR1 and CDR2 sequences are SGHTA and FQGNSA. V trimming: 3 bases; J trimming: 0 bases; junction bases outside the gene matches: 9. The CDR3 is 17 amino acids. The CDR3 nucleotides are TGTGCCAGCAGCTTGAGGAGCGGGGGGCAGAGCTCCTACGAGCAGTACTTC. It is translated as CASSLRSGGQSSYEQYF.

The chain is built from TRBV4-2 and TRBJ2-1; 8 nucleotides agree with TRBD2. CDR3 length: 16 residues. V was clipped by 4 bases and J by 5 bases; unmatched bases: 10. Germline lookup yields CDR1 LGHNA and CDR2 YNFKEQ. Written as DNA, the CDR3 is TGTGCCAGCAGCCCAGGTTTAGCGGGGTTCGACAATGAGCAGTTCTTC. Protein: CASSPGLAGFDNEQFF.

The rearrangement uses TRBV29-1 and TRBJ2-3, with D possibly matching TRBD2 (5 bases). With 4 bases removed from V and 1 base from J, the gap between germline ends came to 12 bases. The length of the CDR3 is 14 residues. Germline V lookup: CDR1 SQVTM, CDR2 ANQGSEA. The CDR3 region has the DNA TGCAGCGTTGGATCCCGGCGGGGCACAGATACGCAGTATTTT. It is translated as CSVGSRRGTDTQYF.

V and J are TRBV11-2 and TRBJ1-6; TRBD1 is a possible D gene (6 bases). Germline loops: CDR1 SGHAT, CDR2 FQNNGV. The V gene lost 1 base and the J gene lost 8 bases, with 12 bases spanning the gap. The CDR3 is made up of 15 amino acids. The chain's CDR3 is CASSLVRGRDSPLHF. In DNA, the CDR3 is TGTGCCAGCAGCTTAGTCAGGGGAAGGGATTCACCCCTCCACTTT.

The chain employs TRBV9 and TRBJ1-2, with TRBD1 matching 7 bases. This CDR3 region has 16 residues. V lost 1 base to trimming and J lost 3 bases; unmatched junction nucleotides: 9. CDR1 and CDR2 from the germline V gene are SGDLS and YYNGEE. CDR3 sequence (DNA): TGTGCCAGCAGCGTACGGGGAGGACAGGATCACTATGGCTACACCTTC. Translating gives CASSVRGGQDHYGYTF.

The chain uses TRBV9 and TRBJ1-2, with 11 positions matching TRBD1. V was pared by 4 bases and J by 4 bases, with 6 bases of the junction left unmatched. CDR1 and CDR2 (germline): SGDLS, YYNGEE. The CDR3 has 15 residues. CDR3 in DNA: TGTGCCAGCAGCAAGGGGACAGGGGGAGGCTATGGCTACACCTTC. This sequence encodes CASSKGTGGGYGYTF.

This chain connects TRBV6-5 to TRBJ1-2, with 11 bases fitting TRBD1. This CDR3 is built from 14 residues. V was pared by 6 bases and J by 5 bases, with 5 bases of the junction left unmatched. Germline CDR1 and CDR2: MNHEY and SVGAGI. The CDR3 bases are TGTGCCAGCAGAAGGACAGGGGGCTCTTATGGCTACACCTTC. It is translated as CASRRTGGSYGYTF.

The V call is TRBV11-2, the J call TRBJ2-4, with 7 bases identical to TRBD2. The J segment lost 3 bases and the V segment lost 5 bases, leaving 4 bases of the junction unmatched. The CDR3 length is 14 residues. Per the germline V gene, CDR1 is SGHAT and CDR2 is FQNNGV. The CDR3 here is CASSRGDYKNIQYF. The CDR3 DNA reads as TGTGCCAGCAGCCGCGGGGACTACAAAAACATTCAGTACTTC. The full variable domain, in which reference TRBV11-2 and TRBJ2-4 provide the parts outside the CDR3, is EAGVAQSPRYKIIEKRQSVAFWCNPISGHATLYWYQQILGQGPKLLIQFQNNGVVDDSQLPKDRFSAERLKGVDSTLKIQPAKLEDSAVYLCASSRGDYKNIQYFGAGTRLSVL.

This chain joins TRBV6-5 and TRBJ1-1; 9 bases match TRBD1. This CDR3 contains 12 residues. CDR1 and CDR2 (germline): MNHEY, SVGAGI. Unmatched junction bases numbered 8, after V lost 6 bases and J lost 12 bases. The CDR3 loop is CASRKSGTGTFF. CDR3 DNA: TGTGCCAGCAGAAAATCCGGGACAGGGACTTTCTTT.

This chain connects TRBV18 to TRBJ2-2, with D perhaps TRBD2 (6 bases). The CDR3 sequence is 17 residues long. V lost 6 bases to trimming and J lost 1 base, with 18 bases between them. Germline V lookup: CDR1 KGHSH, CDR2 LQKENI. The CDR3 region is CASSLVPGLLNTGELFF. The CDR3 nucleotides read TGTGCCAGCTCCCTGGTTCCGGGACTGTTGAACACCGGGGAGCTGTTTTTT.

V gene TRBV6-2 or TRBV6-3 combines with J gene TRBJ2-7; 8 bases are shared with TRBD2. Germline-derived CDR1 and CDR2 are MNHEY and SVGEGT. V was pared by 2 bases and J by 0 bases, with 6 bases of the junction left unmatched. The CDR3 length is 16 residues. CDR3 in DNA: TGTGCCAGCAGTTACACCCTAGCGGGCACCTCCTACGAGCAGTACTTC. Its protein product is CASSYTLAGTSYEQYF.

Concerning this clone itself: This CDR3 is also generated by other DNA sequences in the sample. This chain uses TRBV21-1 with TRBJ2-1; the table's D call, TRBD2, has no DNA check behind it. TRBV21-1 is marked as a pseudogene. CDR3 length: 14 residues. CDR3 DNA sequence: TGTGCCAGCAGCAACTGGGGGGGTTACAATGAGCAGTTCTTC. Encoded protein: CASSNWGGYNEQFF.